The clone carrying this T cell receptor (beta chain) was observed a few times. TCRdb re-called the 5' RACE reads through MiXCR, storing one row per CDR3 protein. This sample has about 140,000 distinct CDR3 sequences, with under 35% found just once. The sample is drawn from a study of CD8 T cells in ankylosing spondylitis. J lost 2 bases, V lost 4 bases, and 2 bases had no gene match. Germline assignment: CDR1 DFQATT and CDR2 SNEGSKA (reference sequence). The length of the CDR3 is 14 residues. The chain uses TRBV20-1 and TRBJ1-5; TRBD1 aligns across 10 bases. The TCR comes from a male donor with ankylosing spondylitis. The specimen was synovial fluid, either unsorted or a sorted T cell fraction (not recorded which). CDR3 DNA: TGCAGTGCTATGACAGGGGGCGGCAATCAGCCCCAGCATTTT. Encoded protein: CSAMTGGGNQPQHF.